Listed below are T cell receptor beta chains from one sample, sequenced in a study of T cells in Graves' hyperthyroidism and ophthalmopathy. Each CDR3 protein is one row after TCRdb ran MiXCR on the multiplex PCR reads. The sample has about 580,000 distinct CDR3 sequences, over 11% seen once. Source material: blood. The receptors come from a young woman with Graves' hyperthyroidism that later progressed to Graves' ophthalmopathy. CDR3s include the opening cysteine and the closing phenylalanine or tryptophan. Each record gives: V gene, clone size, J gene, D gene, CDR3 DNA, CDR3 protein. The D gene is left open where the match is weak. Some rows have no size entry. The others give once, few or many, or a class for an expanded clone.

V: TRBV19
size: few
J: TRBJ1-1
D: .
DNA: TGTGCCACGCGAGGGGGGACCGCTGAGGCTTTCTTT
CDR3: CATRGGTAEAFF

V: TRBV27
size: many
J: TRBJ2-7
D: TRBD1
DNA: TGTGCCAGCAGTTCCGGGACAGCAAGCCCCTACGAGCAGTACTTC
CDR3: CASSSGTASPYEQYF

V: TRBV9
size: many
J: TRBJ1-4
D: .
DNA: TGTGCCAGCAGCTCAGGGGTGGGGGATGAAAAACTGTTTTTT
CDR3: CASSSGVGDEKLFF

V: TRBV6-2/TRBV6-3
size: many
J: TRBJ1-1
D: .
DNA: TGTGCCAGCAGTTCGAGTACAGGGTTCAAAGCTTTCTTT
CDR3: CASSSSTGFKAFF

V: TRBV12-3/TRBV12-4
size: many
J: TRBJ2-7
D: .
DNA: TGTGCCAGCAGTCCCACCAGGAACTCCTACGAGCAGTACTTC
CDR3: CASSPTRNSYEQYF

V: TRBV5-1
size: .
J: TRBJ1-1
D: .
DNA: TGCGCCAGCAGCCCCATGGGGGGGGCGAAAACTGAAGCTTTCTTT
CDR3: CASSPMGGAKTEAFF

V: TRBV7-3
size: many
J: TRBJ1-2
D: .
DNA: TGTGCCAGCAGCCCCAAGTGGGGCGGCTACACCTTC
CDR3: CASSPKWGGYTF

V: TRBV10-1
size: .
J: TRBJ2-3
D: .
DNA: TGCGCCAGCAGTGCGGCGACAGCAGATACGCAGTATTTT
CDR3: CASSAATADTQYF

V: TRBV6-1
size: few
J: TRBJ1-1
D: .
DNA: TGTGCCAGCAGTTATTCCGGGACGGGCAACACTGAAGCTTTCTTT
CDR3: CASSYSGTGNTEAFF

V: TRBV12-3/TRBV12-4
size: .
J: TRBJ1-5
D: .
DNA: TGTGCCAGCAGTTCATCTGGAGGGGGGCAACAGCCCCAGCATTTT
CDR3: CASSSSGGGQQPQHF

V: TRBV10-3
size: few
J: TRBJ1-1
D: .
DNA: TGTGCCATCAGTCGTTCGCAGGAGGCAGTAATGAACACTGAAGCTTTCTTT
CDR3: CAISRSQEAVMNTEAFF

V: TRBV12-3/TRBV12-4
size: many
J: TRBJ2-1
D: .
DNA: TGTGCCAGCAGATCCCAGTATGACCCGACCTACAATGAGCAGTTCTTC
CDR3: CASRSQYDPTYNEQFF

V: TRBV29-1
size: many
J: TRBJ2-1
D: TRBD2
DNA: TGCAGCGTTGAACTAGCGGAGCTCAATGAGCAGTTCTTC
CDR3: CSVELAELNEQFF

V: TRBV7-2
size: many
J: TRBJ2-7
D: .
DNA: TGTGCCAGCAGCCCAACCCCTGTGCACGAGCAGTACTTC
CDR3: CASSPTPVHEQYF